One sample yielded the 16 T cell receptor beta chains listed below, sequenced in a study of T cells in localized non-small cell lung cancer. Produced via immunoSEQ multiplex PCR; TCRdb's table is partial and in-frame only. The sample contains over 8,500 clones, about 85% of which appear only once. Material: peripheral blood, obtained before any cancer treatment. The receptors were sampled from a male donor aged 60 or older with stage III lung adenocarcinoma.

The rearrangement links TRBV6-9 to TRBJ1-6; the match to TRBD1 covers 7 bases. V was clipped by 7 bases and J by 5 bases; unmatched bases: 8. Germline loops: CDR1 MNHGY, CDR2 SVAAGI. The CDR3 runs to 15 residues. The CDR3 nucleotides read TGTGCCAGCACCGCCCGGGGACAGAATAATTCACCCCTCCACTTT. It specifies CASTARGQNNSPLHF.

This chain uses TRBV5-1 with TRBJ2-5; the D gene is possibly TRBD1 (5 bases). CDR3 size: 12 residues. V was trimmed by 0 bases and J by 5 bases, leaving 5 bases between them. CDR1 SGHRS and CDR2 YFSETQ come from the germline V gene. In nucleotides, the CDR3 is TGCGCCAGCAGCTTGGAGGGGGAGACCCAGTACTTC. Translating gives CASSLEGETQYF.

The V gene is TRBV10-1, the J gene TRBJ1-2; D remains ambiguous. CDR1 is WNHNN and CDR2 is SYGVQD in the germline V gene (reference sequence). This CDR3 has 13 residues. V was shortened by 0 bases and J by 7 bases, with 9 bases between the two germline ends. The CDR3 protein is CASSESLEAGYTF. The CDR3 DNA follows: TGCGCCAGCAGTGAGTCCCTCGAGGCTGGCTACACCTTC.

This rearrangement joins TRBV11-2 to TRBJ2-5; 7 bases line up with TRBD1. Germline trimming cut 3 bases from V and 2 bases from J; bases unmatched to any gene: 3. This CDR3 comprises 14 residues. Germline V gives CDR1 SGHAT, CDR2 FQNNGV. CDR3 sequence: CASSFRTGQETQYF. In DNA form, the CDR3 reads TGTGCCAGCAGCTTCCGGACAGGACAAGAGACCCAGTACTTC.

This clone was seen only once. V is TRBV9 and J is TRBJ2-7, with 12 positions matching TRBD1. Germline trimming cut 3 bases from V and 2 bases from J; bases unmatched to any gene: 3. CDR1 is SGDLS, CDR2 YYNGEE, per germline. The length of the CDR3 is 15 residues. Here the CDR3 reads CASSGRDRGPYEQYF. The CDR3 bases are TGTGCCAGCAGCGGCCGGGACAGGGGGCCCTACGAGCAGTACTTC.

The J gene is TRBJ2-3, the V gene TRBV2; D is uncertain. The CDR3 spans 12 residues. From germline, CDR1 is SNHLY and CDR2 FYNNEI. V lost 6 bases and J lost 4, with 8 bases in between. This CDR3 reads CASRLVADTQYF. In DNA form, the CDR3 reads TGTGCCAGCAGACTCGTGGCAGATACGCAGTATTTT.

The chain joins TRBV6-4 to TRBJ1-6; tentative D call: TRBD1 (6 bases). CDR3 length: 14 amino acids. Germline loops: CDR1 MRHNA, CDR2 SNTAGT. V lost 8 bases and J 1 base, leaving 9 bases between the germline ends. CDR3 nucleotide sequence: TGTGCCAGCCGGGACACTTCCTATAATTCACCCCTCCACTTT. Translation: CASRDTSYNSPLHF.

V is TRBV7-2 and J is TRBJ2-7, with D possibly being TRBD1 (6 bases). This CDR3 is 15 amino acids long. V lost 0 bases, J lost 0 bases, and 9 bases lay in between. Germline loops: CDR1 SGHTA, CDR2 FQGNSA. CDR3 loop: CASSLATGSSYEQYF. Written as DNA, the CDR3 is TGTGCCAGCAGCTTAGCCACAGGGAGCTCCTACGAGCAGTACTTC.

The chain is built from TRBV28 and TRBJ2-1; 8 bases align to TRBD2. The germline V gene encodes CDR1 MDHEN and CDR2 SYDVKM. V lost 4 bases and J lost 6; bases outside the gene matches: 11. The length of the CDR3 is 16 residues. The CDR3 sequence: CASSSQGLGRSNEQFF. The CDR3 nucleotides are TGTGCCAGCAGTTCCCAGGGACTAGGTAGGAGCAATGAGCAGTTCTTC.

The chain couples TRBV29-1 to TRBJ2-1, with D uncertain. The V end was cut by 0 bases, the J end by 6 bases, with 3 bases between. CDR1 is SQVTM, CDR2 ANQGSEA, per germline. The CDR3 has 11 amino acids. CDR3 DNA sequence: TGCAGCGTTGAAGATTTCAATGAGCAGTTCTTC. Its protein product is CSVEDFNEQFF.

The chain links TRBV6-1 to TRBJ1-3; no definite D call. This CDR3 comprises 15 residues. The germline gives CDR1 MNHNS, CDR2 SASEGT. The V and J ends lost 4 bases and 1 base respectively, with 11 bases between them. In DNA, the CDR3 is TGTGCCAGCAGTGTAGGGTTCATTTCTGGAAACACCATATATTTT. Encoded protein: CASSVGFISGNTIYF.

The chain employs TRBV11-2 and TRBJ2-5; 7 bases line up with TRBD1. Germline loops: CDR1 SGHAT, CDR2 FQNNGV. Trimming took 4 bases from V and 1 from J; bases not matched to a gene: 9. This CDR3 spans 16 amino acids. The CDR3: CASSSQGDRIQETQYF. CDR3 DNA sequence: TGTGCCAGCAGCTCCCAGGGGGACCGAATCCAAGAGACCCAGTACTTC. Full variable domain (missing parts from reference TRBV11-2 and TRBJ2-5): EAGVAQSPRYKIIEKRQSVAFWCNPISGHATLYWYQQILGQGPKLLIQFQNNGVVDDSQLPKDRFSAERLKGVDSTLKIQPAKLEDSAVYLCASSSQGDRIQETQYFGPGTRLLVL.

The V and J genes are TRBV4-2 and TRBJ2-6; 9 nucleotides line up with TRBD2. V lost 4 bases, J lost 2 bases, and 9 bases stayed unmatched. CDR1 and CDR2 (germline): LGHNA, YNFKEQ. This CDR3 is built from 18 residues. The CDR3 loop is CASSPVAGGPPGANVLTF. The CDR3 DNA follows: TGTGCCAGCAGCCCCGTGGCGGGGGGGCCCCCTGGGGCCAACGTCCTGACTTTC.

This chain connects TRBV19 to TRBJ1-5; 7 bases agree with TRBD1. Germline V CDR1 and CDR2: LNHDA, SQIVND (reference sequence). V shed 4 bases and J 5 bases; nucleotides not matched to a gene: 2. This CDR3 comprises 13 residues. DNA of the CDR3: TGTGCCAGTAGTAGGGACAGATATCAGCCCCAGCATTTT. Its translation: CASSRDRYQPQHF.

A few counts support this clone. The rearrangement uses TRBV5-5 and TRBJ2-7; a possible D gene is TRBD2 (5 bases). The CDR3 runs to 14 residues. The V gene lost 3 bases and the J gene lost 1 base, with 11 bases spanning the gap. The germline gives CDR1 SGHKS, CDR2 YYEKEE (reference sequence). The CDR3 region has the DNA TGTGCCAGCAGCTCGGACGGACTTTCCTACGAGCAGTACTTC. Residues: CASSSDGLSYEQYF.

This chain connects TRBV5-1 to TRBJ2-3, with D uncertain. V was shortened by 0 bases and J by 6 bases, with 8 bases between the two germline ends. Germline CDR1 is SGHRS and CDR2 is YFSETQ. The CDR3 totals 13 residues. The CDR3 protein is CASSLENQDTQYF. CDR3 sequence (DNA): TGCGCCAGCAGCTTGGAGAACCAGGATACGCAGTATTTT.